Here is one T cell receptor (beta chain) with its context. Method: immunoSEQ multiplex PCR; TCRdb's copy keeps in-frame clones and lacks some. The repertoire consists of 300,000 to 350,000 clones, with around 90% occurring once and the leading ten covering around 4.3%. This record comes from a study of blood T cell repertoires in COVID-19. The CDR3 consists of 14 residues. Germline trimming cut 4 bases from V and 5 bases from J; bases unmatched to any gene: 3. Germline CDR1 and CDR2: SGHTS and YDEGEE. This TCR came from a woman aged 18-35 years with acute COVID-19. The sequenced sample was PBMCs or T cells enriched from blood (not recorded which). The chain couples TRBV5-8 to TRBJ1-4, with 9 positions matching TRBD1. The CDR3 loop is CASSRDRGNEKLFF. CDR3 nucleotide sequence: TGTGCCAGCAGCCGCGACAGGGGGAATGAAAAACTGTTTTTT. The full variable domain, rest sourced from reference TRBV5-8 and TRBJ1-4, is EAGVTQSPTHLIKTRGQQATLRCSPISGHTSVYWYQQALGLGLQFLLWYDEGEERNRGNFPPRFSGRQFPNYSSELNVNALELEDSALYLCASSRDRGNEKLFFGSGTQLSVL.